The clone carrying this TCR beta chain was seen a single time. Antigen unknown. This entry is derived from a study of T cell responses to AZD1222 COVID-19 vaccine. Study information: Pooling of second doses given at about 4 or about 12 weeks was done.

General study points: White British donors predominated, females outnumbered males, and clonal diversity was possibly underestimated. The reported proportion of spike-specific TCRs targeting unmutated variant regions was nearly half.

The protocol was immunoSEQ multiplex PCR, while the TCRdb copy is restricted to in-frame clones and leaves out a portion. The data contain roughly 110,000 clones, roughly 90% of them singletons. Germline V gene sequence: CDR1 SNHLY, CDR2 FYNNEI. V gave up 6 bases and J gave up 14 bases, with 14 bases separating them. There are 11 residues in the CDR3. The sequencing used peripheral blood, collected on day 0 of AZD1222 vaccination. The source of this sequence is an adult in good health. V gene TRBV2 combines with J gene TRBJ2-1; D is perhaps TRBD1 (6 bases). CDR3 sequence reads: CASRVDRSEFF. CDR3 bases: TGTGCCAGCAGGGTAGACAGGAGTGAGTTCTTC.